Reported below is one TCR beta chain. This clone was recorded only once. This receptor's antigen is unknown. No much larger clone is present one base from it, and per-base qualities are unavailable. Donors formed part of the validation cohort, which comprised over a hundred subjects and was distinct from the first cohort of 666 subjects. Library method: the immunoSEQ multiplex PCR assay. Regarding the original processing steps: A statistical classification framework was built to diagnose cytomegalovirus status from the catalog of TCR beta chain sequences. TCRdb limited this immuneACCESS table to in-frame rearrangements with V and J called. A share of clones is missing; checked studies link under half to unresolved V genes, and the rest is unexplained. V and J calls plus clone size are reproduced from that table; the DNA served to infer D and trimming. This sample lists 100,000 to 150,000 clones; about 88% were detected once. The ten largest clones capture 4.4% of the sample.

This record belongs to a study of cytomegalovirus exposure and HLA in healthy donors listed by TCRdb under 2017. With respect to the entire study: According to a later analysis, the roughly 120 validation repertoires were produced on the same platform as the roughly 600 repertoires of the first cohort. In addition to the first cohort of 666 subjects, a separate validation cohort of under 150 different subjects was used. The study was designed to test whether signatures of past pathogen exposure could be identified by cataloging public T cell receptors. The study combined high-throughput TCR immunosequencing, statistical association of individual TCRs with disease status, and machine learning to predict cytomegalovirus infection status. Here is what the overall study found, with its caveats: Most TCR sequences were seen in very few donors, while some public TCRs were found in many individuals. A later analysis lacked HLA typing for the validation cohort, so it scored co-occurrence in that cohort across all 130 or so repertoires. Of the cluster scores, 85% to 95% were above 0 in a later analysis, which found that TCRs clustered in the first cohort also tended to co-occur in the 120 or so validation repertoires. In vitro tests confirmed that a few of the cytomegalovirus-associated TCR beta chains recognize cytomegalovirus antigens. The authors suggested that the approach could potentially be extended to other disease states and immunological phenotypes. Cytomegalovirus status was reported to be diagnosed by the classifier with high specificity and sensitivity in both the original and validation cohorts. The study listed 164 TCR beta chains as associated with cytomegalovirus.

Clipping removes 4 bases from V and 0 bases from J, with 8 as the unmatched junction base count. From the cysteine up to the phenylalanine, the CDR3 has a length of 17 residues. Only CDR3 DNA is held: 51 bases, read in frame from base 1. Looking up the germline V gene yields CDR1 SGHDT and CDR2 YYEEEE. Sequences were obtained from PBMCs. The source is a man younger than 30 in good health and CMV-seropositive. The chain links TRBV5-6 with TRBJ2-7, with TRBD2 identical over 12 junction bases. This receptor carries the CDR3 CASSPGLAGIYSYEQYF. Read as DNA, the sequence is TGTGCCAGCAGCCCAGGACTAGCGGGGATATACTCCTACGAGCAGTACTTC.